The 12 T cell receptor beta chains reported below all come from one sample, sequenced in a study of CD8+CD57+ T cells in acquired aplastic anemia. Template material for TCR beta VDJ and CDR3 profiling consisted of genomic DNA. TCRdb reprocessed the reads with MiXCR, giving one entry per CDR3 protein. Seen here are 55,000 to 80,000 distinct CDR3 sequences, roughly half observed once, and the top ten hold approximately 8.6%. The sample was sorted CD4+, CD8+, or CD8+CD57+ T cells (not recorded which) from PBMCs. The source of these receptors is a human donor in good health, serving as a control.

The DNA of the CDR3 is TGTGCCAGCAGCCAATGGAACAATGAGCAGTTCTTC. Its protein product is CASSQWNNEQFF. The rearrangement joins TRBV16 to TRBJ2-1, with D hard to call. The CDR3 consists of 12 residues. The ends were cut back, 1 base at V and 5 bases at J, with 3 bases in the middle. CDR1 KGHSY and CDR2 FQNENV come from the germline V gene.

The CDR3 sequence: CAISEYIGPQHF. The CDR3 DNA is TGTGCCATCAGTGAGTATATCGGGCCCCAGCATTTT. The rearrangement uses TRBV10-3 and TRBJ1-5; D is uncertain. The CDR3 loop spans 12 amino acids. Germline V gene lookup returns CDR1 ENHRY and CDR2 SYGVKD. V was shortened by 1 base and J by 9 bases, with 7 bases between the two germline ends.

The genes are TRBV24-1 and TRBJ2-7; the match to TRBD1 covers 8 bases. The CDR3 is 15 amino acids. Germline V gene sequence: CDR1 KGHDR, CDR2 SFDVKD. V was clipped by 4 bases and J by 4 bases; unmatched bases: 8. This CDR3 is CATSDKRTGSYEQYF. The CDR3 bases are TGTGCCACCAGTGACAAACGGACAGGGAGTTACGAGCAGTACTTC.

This clonotype was counted many times. The chain's CDR3 is CASSPRGGEGETQYF. As DNA, the CDR3 is TGCGCCAGCAGCCCACGTGGGGGAGAGGGGGAGACCCAGTACTTC. This rearrangement joins TRBV4-1 to TRBJ2-5, with D perhaps TRBD1 or TRBD2 (5 bases each). The CDR3 contains 15 residues. Germline V gene data show CDR1 as MGHRA and CDR2 as YSYEKL. Trimming stripped 4 bases from V and 5 bases from J, with 17 bases between.

Regarding this clonotype: The conserved final phenylalanine or tryptophan is absent from the CDR3, which likely points to a read error. The chain couples TRBV11-1 to TRBJ2-1; a weak D match, TRBD2 (5 bases). Between the trimmed V and J ends, which lost 3 bases and 4 bases, there was a span of 16 bases. Germline CDR1 is SGHAT and CDR2 is FQDESV (reference sequence). The CDR3 is 16 amino acids. CDR3 loop: CASSLSPEIAYNEQFL. DNA for the CDR3: TGTGCCAGCAGCTTGTCTCCAGAAATAGCGTACAATGAGCAGTTCCTC.

V is TRBV2 and J is TRBJ1-6; possible D gene TRBD1, 6 bases. Trimming removed 11 bases at V and 5 bases at J, with 13 bases between. Germline V lookup: CDR1 SNHLY, CDR2 FYNNEI. This CDR3 is 13 amino acids long. CDR3 nucleotide sequence: TGTGCCGACCGGACAGTGGATAATTCACCCCTCCACTTT. This sequence encodes CADRTVDNSPLHF.

On this clonotype: A read error may produce the germline difference seen at one junction end. This chain joins TRBV11-2 and TRBJ2-1, with TRBD1 matching 10 bases. CDR3 length equals 15 residues. CDR1 is SGHAT, CDR2 FQNNGV, per germline. DNA of the CDR3: TGTGCCAGCAGACCCGGGACAGGGGACTACAATGAGCAGCTCTTC. Residues: CASRPGTGDYNEQLF.

This chain connects TRBV20-1 to TRBJ2-5; 12 nucleotides line up with TRBD2. V gave up 6 bases and J gave up 5 bases; unmatched junction bases: 22. This CDR3 has 19 residues. Germline CDR1 reads DFQATT; CDR2 reads SNEGSKA (reference sequence). CDR3 bases: TGCAGTGCGGCGAGGACTAGCGGGGCGTCGGGGGAGCTGAGGGAGACCCAGTACTTC. It specifies CSAARTSGASGELRETQYF.

Note on this clonotype: The junction differs from germline at one of its ends, possibly a read error. This chain connects TRBV5-1 to TRBJ2-1; 9 bases align to TRBD2. This CDR3 is built from 15 residues. The germline V gene has CDR1 SGHRS and CDR2 YFSETQ. The CDR3 bases are TGCGCCAACAGCTTGCGGGAGGGAAGTAGCGATGAGCAGTTCTTC. Its protein is CANSLREGSSDEQFF.

The rearrangement joins TRBV20-1 to TRBJ1-2; unclear D gene. Between the trimmed V and J ends, which lost 1 base and 4 bases, there was a span of 7 bases. Per germline, CDR1 DFQATT and CDR2 SNEGSKA (reference sequence). This CDR3 region has 12 residues. This CDR3 reads CSARGSSYGYTF. As DNA, the CDR3 is TGCAGTGCTAGAGGTTCAAGCTATGGCTACACCTTC.

DNA of the CDR3: TGTGCCAGCAGCGCCGACACAGCGAACACTGAAGCTTTCTTT. It is translated as CASSADTANTEAFF. The rearrangement joins TRBV9 to TRBJ1-1; D call uncertain. Germline lookup yields CDR1 SGDLS and CDR2 YYNGEE. Trimming left V 3 bases short and J 1 base short, with 10 bases between. The CDR3 contains 14 residues.

The V and J genes are TRBV20-1 and TRBJ1-6; 10 nucleotides match TRBD1. The junction had 7 bases not matched to a gene; V was cut back by 6 bases and J by 8 bases. Germline V gene sequence: CDR1 DFQATT, CDR2 SNEGSKA (reference sequence). This CDR3 has 14 amino acids. The CDR3 sequence is CSARDRGSDSPLHF. The CDR3 coding sequence is TGCAGTGCCCGGGACAGGGGATCGGATTCACCCCTCCACTTT.